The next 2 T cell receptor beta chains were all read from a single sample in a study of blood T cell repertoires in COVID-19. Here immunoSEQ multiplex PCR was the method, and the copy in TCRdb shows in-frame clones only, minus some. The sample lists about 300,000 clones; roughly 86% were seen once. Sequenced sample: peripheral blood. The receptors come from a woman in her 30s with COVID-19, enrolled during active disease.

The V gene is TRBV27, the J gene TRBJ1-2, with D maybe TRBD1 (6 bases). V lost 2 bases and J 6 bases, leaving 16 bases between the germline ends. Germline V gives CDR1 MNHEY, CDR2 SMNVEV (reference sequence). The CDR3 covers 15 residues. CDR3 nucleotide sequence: TGTGCCAGCAGTTTAAACAGGGACCCTATCAATGGCTACACCTTC. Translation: CASSLNRDPINGYTF.

The chain's CDR3 is CASSFQGSGYTF. The DNA for the CDR3 is TGTGCCAGCAGCTTCCAGGGGTCTGGCTACACCTTC. The rearrangement uses TRBV7-2 and TRBJ1-2; D possibly corresponds to TRBD1 (6 bases). This CDR3 has 12 residues. The ends were cut back, 3 bases at V and 7 bases at J, with 9 bases in the middle. CDR1 SGHTA and CDR2 FQGNSA come from the germline V gene.